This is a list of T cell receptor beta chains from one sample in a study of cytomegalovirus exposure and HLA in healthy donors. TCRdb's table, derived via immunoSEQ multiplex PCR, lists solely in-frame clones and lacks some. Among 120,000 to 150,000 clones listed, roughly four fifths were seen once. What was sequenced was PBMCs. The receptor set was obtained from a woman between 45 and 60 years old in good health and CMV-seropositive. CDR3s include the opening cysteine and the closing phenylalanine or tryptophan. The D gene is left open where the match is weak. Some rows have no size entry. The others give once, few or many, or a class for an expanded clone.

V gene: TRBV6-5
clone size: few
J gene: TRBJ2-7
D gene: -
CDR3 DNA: TGTGCCAGCAGTTACGGGCACCTGAACGAGCAGTACTTC
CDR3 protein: CASSYGHLNEQYF

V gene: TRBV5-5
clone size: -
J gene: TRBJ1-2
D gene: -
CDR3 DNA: TGTGCCAGCAGCCACGTGACACCGCCAAACTATGGCTACACCTTC
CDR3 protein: CASSHVTPPNYGYTF

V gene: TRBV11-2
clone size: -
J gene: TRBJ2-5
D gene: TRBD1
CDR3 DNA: TGTGCCAGCAGCTTCGGCCAGGGGGCGGAGACCCAGTACTTC
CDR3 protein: CASSFGQGAETQYF

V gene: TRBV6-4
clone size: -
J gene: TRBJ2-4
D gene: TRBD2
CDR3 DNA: TGTGCCAGCAGTGACTCGACTAGCGGGGGGGACATTCAGTACTTC
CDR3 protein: CASSDSTSGGDIQYF

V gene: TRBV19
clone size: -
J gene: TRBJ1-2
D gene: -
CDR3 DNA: TGTGCCAGTAGTATAGTGGGCGGACTTGCGGGCTACACCTTC
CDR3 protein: CASSIVGGLAGYTF

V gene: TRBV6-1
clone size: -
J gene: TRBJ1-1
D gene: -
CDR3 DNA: TGTGCCAGGGGCCCCCGGCCGCAAAAGACTGAAGCTTTCTTT
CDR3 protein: CARGPRPQKTEAFF

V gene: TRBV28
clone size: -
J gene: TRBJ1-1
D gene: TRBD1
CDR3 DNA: TGTGCCAGCAGTTCGCCGGGACAGGGCTACACTGAAGCTTTCTTT
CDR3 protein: CASSSPGQGYTEAFF

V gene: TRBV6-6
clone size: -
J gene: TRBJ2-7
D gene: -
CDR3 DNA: TGTGCCAGCAGTTATCTACGAAGAGAGCAGTACTTC
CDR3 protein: CASSYLRREQYF

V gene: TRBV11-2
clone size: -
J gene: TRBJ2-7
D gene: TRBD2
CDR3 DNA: TGTGCCAGCAGCACCCCCTCTCGTAGCGGGGGGACCTACGAGCAGTACTTC
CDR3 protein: CASSTPSRSGGTYEQYF

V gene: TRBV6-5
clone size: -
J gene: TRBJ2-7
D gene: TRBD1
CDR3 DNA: TGTGCCAGCAGACCCTCCGGGACAGGGATCTACGAGCAGTACTTC
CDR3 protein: CASRPSGTGIYEQYF

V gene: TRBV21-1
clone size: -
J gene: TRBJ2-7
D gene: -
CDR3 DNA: TGTGCCAGCAGCTCAATAGATCGGGACAGGGTGGACGAGCAGTACTTC
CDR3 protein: CASSSIDRDRVDEQYF

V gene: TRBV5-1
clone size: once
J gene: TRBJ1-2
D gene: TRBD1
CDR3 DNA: TGCGCCAGCAGCCTAGGACAGGGGGCGCTTGGCTACACCTTC
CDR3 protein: CASSLGQGALGYTF

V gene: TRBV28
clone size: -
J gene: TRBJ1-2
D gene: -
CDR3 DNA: TGTGCCAGCAGTTTGGGGCAGGGCAACTATGGCTACACCTTC
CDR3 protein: CASSLGQGNYGYTF

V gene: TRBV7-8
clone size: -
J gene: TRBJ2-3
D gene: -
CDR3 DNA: TGTGCCAGCAGCTCCCGGACAAGATCAGGGCCCACAGATACGCAGTATTTT
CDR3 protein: CASSSRTRSGPTDTQYF

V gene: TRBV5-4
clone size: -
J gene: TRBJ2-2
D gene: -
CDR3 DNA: TGTGCCAGCAGCTTGGGGGGGCGGGCAGGCACCGGGGAGCTGTTTTTT
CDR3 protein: CASSLGGRAGTGELFF

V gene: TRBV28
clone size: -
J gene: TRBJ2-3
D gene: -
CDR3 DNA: TGTGCCAGCAGTTTATTTGCGGATACGCAGTATTTT
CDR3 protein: CASSLFADTQYF

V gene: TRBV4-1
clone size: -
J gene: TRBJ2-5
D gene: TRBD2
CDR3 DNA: TGCGCCAGCAGCCAAGCAAACGGACTAGCGACGCGAGAGACCCAGTACTTC
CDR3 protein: CASSQANGLATRETQYF

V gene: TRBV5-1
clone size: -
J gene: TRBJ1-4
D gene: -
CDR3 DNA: TGCGCCAGCAGCCCCGCGGGGTCTGAAAAACTGTTTTTT
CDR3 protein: CASSPAGSEKLFF

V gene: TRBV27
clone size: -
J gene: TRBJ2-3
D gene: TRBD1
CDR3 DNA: TGTGCCAGCAGTTTCGACTTCAACAGGGGTACGCAGTATTTT
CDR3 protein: CASSFDFNRGTQYF

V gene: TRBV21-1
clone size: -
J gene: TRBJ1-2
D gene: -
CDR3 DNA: TGTGCCAGCAGCGCACGAGGAGATGGCTACACCTTC
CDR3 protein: CASSARGDGYTF

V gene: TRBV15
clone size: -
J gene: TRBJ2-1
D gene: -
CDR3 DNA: TGTGCCACCAGCAGAGATGGGCCCTACAATGAGCAGTTCTTC
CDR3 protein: CATSRDGPYNEQFF

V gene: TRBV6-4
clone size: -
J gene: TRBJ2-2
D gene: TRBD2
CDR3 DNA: TGTGCCAGCAGTGGTGGACTAGCGGGAGATACCGGGGAGCTGTTTTTT
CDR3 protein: CASSGGLAGDTGELFF

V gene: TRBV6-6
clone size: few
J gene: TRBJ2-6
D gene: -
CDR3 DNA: TGTGCCAGCAGTTGGGACAACTCTGGGGCCAACGTCCTGACTTTC
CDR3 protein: CASSWDNSGANVLTF

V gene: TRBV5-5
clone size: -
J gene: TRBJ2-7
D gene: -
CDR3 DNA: TGTGCCAGCAGTCAGACGGGACTCAGCACAAACGAGCAGTACTTC
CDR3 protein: CASSQTGLSTNEQYF

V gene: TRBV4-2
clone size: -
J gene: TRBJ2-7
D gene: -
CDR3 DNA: TGTGCCAGCAGCCAAGAATTGGCGGACTACGAGCAGTACTTC
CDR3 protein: CASSQELADYEQYF

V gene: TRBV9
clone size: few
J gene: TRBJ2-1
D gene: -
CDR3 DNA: TGTGCCAGCAGCGTAGTGGGGGGACCCTACAATGAGCAGTTCTTC
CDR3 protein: CASSVVGGPYNEQFF

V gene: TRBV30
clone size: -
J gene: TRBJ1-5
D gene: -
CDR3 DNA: TGTGCCTGGAGTTCCGAGGCGGGAAGCAATCAGCCCCAGCATTTT
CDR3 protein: CAWSSEAGSNQPQHF

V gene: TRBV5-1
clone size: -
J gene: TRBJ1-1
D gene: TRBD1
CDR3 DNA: TGCGCCAGCAGCCAAAACAGGGGTCCTGAAGCTTTCTTT
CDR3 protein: CASSQNRGPEAFF

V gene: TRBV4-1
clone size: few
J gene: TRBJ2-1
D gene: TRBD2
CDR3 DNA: TGCGCCAGCAGGCGGGGGTATTCTGACAGAATTTACAATGAGCAGTTCTTC
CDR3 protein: CASRRGYSDRIYNEQFF

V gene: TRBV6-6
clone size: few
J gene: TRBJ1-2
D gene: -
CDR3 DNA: TGTGCCAGCAGCCCGCAGGGGCGAAGCAGCTACACCTTC
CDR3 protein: CASSPQGRSSYTF

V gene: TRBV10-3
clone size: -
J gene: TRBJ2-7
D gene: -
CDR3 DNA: TGTGCCATCAGTGAGGGACAGTACCACGAGCAGTACTTC
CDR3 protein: CAISEGQYHEQYF

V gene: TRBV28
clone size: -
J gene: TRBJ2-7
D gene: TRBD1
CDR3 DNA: TGTGCCAGCAGATCAACAGGGGCCTCCCCCTACGAGCAGTACTTC
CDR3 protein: CASRSTGASPYEQYF

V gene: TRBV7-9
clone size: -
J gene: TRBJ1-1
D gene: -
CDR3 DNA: TGTGCCAGCAGCTTGGGGCCACAGGGACATCGGCGAGTTGAAGCTTTCTTT
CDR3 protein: CASSLGPQGHRRVEAFF

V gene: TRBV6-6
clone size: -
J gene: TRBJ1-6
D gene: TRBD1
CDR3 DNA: TGTGCCAGCAACGGACAGGGGGCGGGGAATTCACCCCTCCACTTT
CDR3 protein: CASNGQGAGNSPLHF

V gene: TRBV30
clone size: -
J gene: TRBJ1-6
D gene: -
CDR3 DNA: TGTGCCAGCCCAGAGACAATGAATTCACCCCTCCACTTT
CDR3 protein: CASPETMNSPLHF

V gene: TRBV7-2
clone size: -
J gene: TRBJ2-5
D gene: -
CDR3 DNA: TGTGCCAGCAGCGTGGGGCGGAGCTACCAAGAGACCCAGTACTTC
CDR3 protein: CASSVGRSYQETQYF

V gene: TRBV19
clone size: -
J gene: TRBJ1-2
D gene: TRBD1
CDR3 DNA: TGTGCCAGTAGTACCCGGGACAGAGGCTACACCTTC
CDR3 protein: CASSTRDRGYTF

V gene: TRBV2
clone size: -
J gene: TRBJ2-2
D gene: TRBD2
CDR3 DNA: TGTGCCAGTAGCCGGGACTACCCAAACACCGGGGAGCTGTTTTTT
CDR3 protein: CASSRDYPNTGELFF

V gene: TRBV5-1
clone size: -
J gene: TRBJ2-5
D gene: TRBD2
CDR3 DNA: TGCGCCAGCAAACTAGCGGGGGGGCCCGAGACCCAGTACTTC
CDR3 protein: CASKLAGGPETQYF

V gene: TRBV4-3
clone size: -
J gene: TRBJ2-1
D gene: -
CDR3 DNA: TGCGCCAGCAGCCAAGGGGGGCTCGGTTTTGGCTCCTACAATGAGCAGTTCTTC
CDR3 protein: CASSQGGLGFGSYNEQFF

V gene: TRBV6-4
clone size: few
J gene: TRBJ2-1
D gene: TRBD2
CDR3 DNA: TGTGCCAGCAGCTCACTAGCGGGGGCTTACAATGAGCAGTTCTTC
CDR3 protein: CASSSLAGAYNEQFF

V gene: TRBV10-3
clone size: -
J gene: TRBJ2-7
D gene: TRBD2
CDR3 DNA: TGTGCCATCAGTGAGAATCCTAGCGGGCCTTACGAGCAGTACTTC
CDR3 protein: CAISENPSGPYEQYF

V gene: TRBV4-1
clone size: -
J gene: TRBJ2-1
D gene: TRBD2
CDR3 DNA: TGCGCCAGCAGCCAGGGAGTGTTGCGGGGGGGCGACAATGAGCAGTTCTTC
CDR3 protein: CASSQGVLRGGDNEQFF

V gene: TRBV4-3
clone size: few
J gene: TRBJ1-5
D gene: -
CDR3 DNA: TGCGCCAGCAGCCAAGATCTCCGGGGGGGGGTCGGGCAGCCCCAGCATTTT
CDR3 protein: CASSQDLRGGVGQPQHF

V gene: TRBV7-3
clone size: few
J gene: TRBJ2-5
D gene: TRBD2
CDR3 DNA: TGTGCCAGCAGCTTAAAACTAGCGGGAGAGACCCAGTACTTC
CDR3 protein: CASSLKLAGETQYF

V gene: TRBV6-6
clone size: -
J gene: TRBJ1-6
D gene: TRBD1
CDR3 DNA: TGTGCCAGCAGCGATCCTGACAGGGGGGTTTCACCCCTCCACTTT
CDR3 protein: CASSDPDRGVSPLHF

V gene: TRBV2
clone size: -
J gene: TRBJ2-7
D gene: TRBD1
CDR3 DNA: TGTGCCAGCAGTTCTAACTTAGGACAGGGCCTGCAGTACTTC
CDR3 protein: CASSSNLGQGLQYF

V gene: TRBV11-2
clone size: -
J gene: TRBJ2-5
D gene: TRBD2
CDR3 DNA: TGTGCCAGCAGCCCCGGGACTATAGACCAAGAGACCCAGTACTTC
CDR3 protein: CASSPGTIDQETQYF

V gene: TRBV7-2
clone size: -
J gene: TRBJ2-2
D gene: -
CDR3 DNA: TGTGCCAGCAGCCCCAGCTATAGGGGCACCGGGGAGCTGTTTTTT
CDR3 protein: CASSPSYRGTGELFF

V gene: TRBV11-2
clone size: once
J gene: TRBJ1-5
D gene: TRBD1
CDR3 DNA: TGTGCCAGCAGCGCCGGACAGGGGGCGAGTCAGCCCCAGCATTTT
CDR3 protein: CASSAGQGASQPQHF

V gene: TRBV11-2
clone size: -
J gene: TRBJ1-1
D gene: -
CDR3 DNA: TGTGCCAGCAGCTTCTACCGTAATCTCGGGGGCACTGAAGCTTTCTTT
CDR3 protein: CASSFYRNLGGTEAFF

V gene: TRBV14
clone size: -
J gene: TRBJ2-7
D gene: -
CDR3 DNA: TGTGCCAGCAGCCAAGTAGACGAGCAGTACTTC
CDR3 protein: CASSQVDEQYF

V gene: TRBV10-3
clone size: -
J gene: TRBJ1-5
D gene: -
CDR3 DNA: TGTGCCATCAGTGCTCAGGGCGATCAGCCCCAGCATTTT
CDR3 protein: CAISAQGDQPQHF

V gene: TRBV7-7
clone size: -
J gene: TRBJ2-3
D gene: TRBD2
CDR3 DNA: TGTGCTAGCAGCTTAAGACTAGCGGGTCAGGATACGCAGTATTTT
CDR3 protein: CASSLRLAGQDTQYF

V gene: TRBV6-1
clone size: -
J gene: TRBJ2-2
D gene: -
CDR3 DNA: TGTGCCAGCAGTGAAGTATCAGGGGCGAACACCGGGGAGCTGTTTTTT
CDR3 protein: CASSEVSGANTGELFF

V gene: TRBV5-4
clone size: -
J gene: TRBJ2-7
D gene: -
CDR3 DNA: TGTGCCAGCAGCTCCGGAGGCTCCTACGAGCAGTACTTC
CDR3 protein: CASSSGGSYEQYF

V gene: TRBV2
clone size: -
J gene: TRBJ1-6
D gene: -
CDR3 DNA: TGTGCCAGCAGTACCAGGGAGGCCATTTATAATTCACCCCTCCACTTT
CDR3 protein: CASSTREAIYNSPLHF

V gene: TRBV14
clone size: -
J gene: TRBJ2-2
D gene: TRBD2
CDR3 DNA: TGTGCCAGCAGGCCGGGACTAGCGAACACCGGGGAGCTGTTTTTT
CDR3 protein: CASRPGLANTGELFF

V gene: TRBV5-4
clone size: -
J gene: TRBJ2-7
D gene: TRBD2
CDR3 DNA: TGTGCCAGCAGCTCCTTAGCGGGGGGGCTTGCCTACGAGCAGTACTTC
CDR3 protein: CASSSLAGGLAYEQYF

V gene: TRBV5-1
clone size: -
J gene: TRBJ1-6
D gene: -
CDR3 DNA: TGCGCCAGCAGCTTGGATGTAGGAGGTTCACCCCTCCACTTT
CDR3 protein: CASSLDVGGSPLHF